This TCR beta chain was recorded in a study of vaccination and CD4 T cells after COVID-19. As for the study in general: Eight to ten convalescent patients had mild and one had severe PCR-confirmed SARS-CoV-2 disease. Cultures that served as controls received a CEFX pool, an HIV-1 Nef pool, or no peptide.

The ends were cut back, 11 bases at V and 11 bases at J, with 15 bases in the middle. Germline lookup yields CDR1 SEHNR and CDR2 FQNEAQ (reference sequence). This CDR3 comprises 10 residues. Treatment specified: roughly 10-day PBMC culture with coronavirus spike peptide pools or control peptides (ViraFEST assay). CD4+ T cells that had been cultured provided DNA sequenced with the Oncomine TCR Beta short-read assay. Investigators isolated genomic DNA from cultured CD4+ T cells. A single record per CDR3 protein comes from TCRdb applying MiXCR to the PCR reads. This sample yields over 20,000 distinct CDR3 sequences, of which over 60% are seen a single time; about 5% belongs to the top ten. A remark on this clonotype: As yet, its antigen is unknown.

This chain connects TRBV7-9 to TRBJ2-5; no reliable D call. This TCR was sampled from a human donor who had recovered from COVID-19. Specimen: CD4+ T cells from blood, cultured in vitro. This chain's CDR3 is CASGRAPQYF. CDR3 nucleotide sequence: TGTGCCTCCGGTCGAGCTCCTCAGTACTTC.